This TCR beta chain was sequenced for a study of blood T cell repertoires in COVID-19. Study-level information: PBMCs, B-cell-depleted T cells, or T cells provided the cDNA or gDNA that made up the material.

Participants reported their clinical history, and cohort assignment relied on those reports. Sequencing was performed with immunoSEQ multiplex PCR; in TCRdb, only in-frame clones are kept and a portion is missing. The sample records 250,000 to 300,000 clones, under 90% being singletons. The sequencing input was PBMCs or T cells enriched from blood (not recorded which). The receptor comes from a middle-aged woman who had recovered from COVID-19.

DNA of the CDR3: TGTGCCAGTAGTACCGGAAGACTAGCTGGGTCCTACGAGCAGTACTTC. Translating it yields CASSTGRLAGSYEQYF. This chain joins TRBV19 and TRBJ2-7, with 7 bases matching TRBD2. The CDR3 loop spans 16 amino acids. Trimming took 4 bases from V and 1 from J; bases not matched to a gene: 10. Germline CDR1 reads LNHDA; CDR2 reads SQIVND (reference sequence). Combining the CDR3 with reference TRBV19 and TRBJ2-7 gives the whole variable domain DGGITQSPKYLFRKEGQNVTLSCEQNLNHDAMYWYRQDPGQGLRLIYYSQIVNDFQKGDIAEGYSVSREKKESFPLTVTSAQKNPTAFYLCASSTGRLAGSYEQYFGPGTRLTVT.